The clone carrying this TCR beta chain was recorded at least ten times. Its antigen is not known. The data belong to a study of T-cell memory formation after mild COVID-19. Across the study: TCR clustering was largely donor specific.

The germline V gene has CDR1 GTSNPN and CDR2 SVGIG (reference sequence). The CDR3 is 14 residues long. The germline V and J ends were trimmed by 3 bases and 2 bases, with 11 bases remaining between them. General study findings and limits: In pre-infection memory, a portion of responding clones appeared, which suggested that cross-reactive memory joined. Contracting CD4+ clones lay largely in CM and EM, with CD8+ ones residing in EMRA. From day 15 to 85, contracting clones were balanced between CD4 and CD8, whereas later expanders leaned toward CD4+.

TCRdb passed the 5' RACE reads through MiXCR, listing each CDR3 protein once. The repertoire holds a few hundred thousand distinct CDR3 sequences, roughly 21% seen once, with around 12% in the top ten. The sequencing sample was made of PBMCs or a T cell subset sorted from them (not recorded which). The chain uses TRBV30 and TRBJ2-1; D is unresolved. This receptor was taken from an adult woman who had mild COVID-19 (a few samples of this study predate the infection). Cell type and time point are not known. CDR3 loop: CAWSRSMAYNEQFF. In nucleotides, the CDR3 is TGTGCCTGGAGCCGCTCTATGGCCTACAATGAGCAGTTCTTC. Full variable domain (rest looked up from reference TRBV30 and TRBJ2-1): SQTIHQWPATLVQPVGSPLSLECTVEGTSNPNLYWYRQAAGRGLQLLFYSVGIGQISSEVPQNLSASRPQDRQFILSSKKLLLSDSGFYLCAWSRSMAYNEQFFGPGTRLTVL.